This entry lists 27 T cell receptor beta chains sequenced from one sample in a study of OX40 agonist ivuxolimab in advanced cancers. Clones were read by immunoSEQ multiplex PCR, and TCRdb kept only the in-frame ones, dropping some. The sample includes around 84,000 clones, around 94% of them seen just once. The sequencing here drew on CD4+ or CD8+ T cells sorted from blood, taken in a trial of the OX40 agonist ivuxolimab. The receptor source for this set is an adult with an advanced solid tumor such as melanoma, head and neck, liver or kidney cancer.

The chain recombines TRBV6-5 with TRBJ1-3; D is perhaps TRBD1 (6 bases). Trimming cost V 3 bases and J 3 bases, with 15 bases left between them. CDR3 length: 16 residues. Germline CDR1 MNHEY, CDR2 SVGAGI. The CDR3 DNA reads TGTGCCAGCAGTTATGCCCTCGGGACAAGTGGAAACACCATATATTTT. It specifies CASSYALGTSGNTIYF.

This chain connects TRBV9 to TRBJ2-2, with D uncertain. From germline, CDR1 is SGDLS and CDR2 YYNGEE. This CDR3 contains 12 residues. V lost 2 bases to trimming and J lost 7 bases, with 6 bases between them. The chain's CDR3 is CASSVDDGELFF. The CDR3 DNA reads TGTGCCAGCAGCGTTGACGACGGGGAGCTGTTTTTT.

J is TRBJ2-5 and V is TRBV9; D not resolved. The CDR3 length is 14 residues. From germline, CDR1 is SGDLS and CDR2 YYNGEE. V was clipped by 4 bases and J by 2 bases, with 12 bases between them. The CDR3 DNA reads TGTGCCAGCAGCCCGCCCGACACTCAAGAGACCCAGTACTTC. Its translation is CASSPPDTQETQYF.

The chain recombines TRBV7-2 with TRBJ2-1, with 11 positions matching TRBD2. CDR1 and CDR2 (germline): SGHTA, FQGNSA. The CDR3 extends over 17 amino acids. The trim removed 2 bases at V and 5 bases at J, leaving 8 bases unmatched. The CDR3 DNA sequence: TGTGCCAGCAGCTTAAGGACTAGCGGGTATTTGGACAATGAGCAGTTCTTC. It encodes CASSLRTSGYLDNEQFF.

The chain carries TRBV6-5 and TRBJ2-1; the match to TRBD2 covers 14 bases. The CDR3 loop spans 15 amino acids. The V gene's germline CDR1 is MNHEY and CDR2 SVGAGI. V shed 4 bases and J 7 bases; nucleotides not matched to a gene: 3. For the CDR3, the DNA is TGTGCCAGCAGTTTGGGGACTAGCGGGAGAAATGAGCAGTTCTTC. Protein product: CASSLGTSGRNEQFF.

The V call is TRBV9, the J call TRBJ1-1, with 8 bases fitting TRBD1. V lost 3 bases to trimming and J lost 11 bases; unmatched junction nucleotides: 6. The CDR3 is 12 amino acids. The germline V gene encodes CDR1 SGDLS and CDR2 YYNGEE. The CDR3 sequence: CASSGGQGDAFF. CDR3 nucleotides: TGTGCCAGCAGCGGCGGACAGGGCGACGCTTTCTTT.

This rearrangement joins TRBV7-9 to TRBJ1-5; 8 nucleotides agree with TRBD1. The CDR3 has 15 residues. With V trimmed by 5 bases and J by 3 bases, 6 bases remained unmatched. The germline V gene has CDR1 SEHNR and CDR2 FQNEAQ (reference sequence). In nucleotides, the CDR3 is TGTGCCAGCAGCCTAGGACAGGGCTTCAATCAGCCCCAGCATTTT. It yields the protein CASSLGQGFNQPQHF.

V is TRBV16 and J is TRBJ2-7, with 7 bases fitting TRBD2. The junction had 8 bases not matched to a gene; V was cut back by 2 bases and J by 7 bases. This CDR3 has 14 amino acids. Germline V gene sequence: CDR1 KGHSY, CDR2 FQNENV. The CDR3: CASSQHPGGGEQYF. The DNA of the CDR3 is TGTGCCAGCAGCCAACACCCGGGAGGAGGAGAGCAGTACTTC.

The genes are TRBV9 and TRBJ2-7; TRBD1 matches 7 bases. Per germline, CDR1 SGDLS and CDR2 YYNGEE. The CDR3 has 14 residues. V shed 4 bases, J shed 4 bases, and the junction held 8 bases outside the gene matches. CDR3 sequence reads: CASSSRDRDYEQYF. The CDR3 bases are TGTGCCAGCAGCAGCCGGGACAGAGATTACGAGCAGTACTTC. Variable domain in full (rest from reference TRBV9 and TRBJ2-7): DSGVTQTPKHLITATGQRVTLRCSPRSGDLSVYWYQQSLDQGLQFLIQYYNGEERAKGNILERFSAQQFPDLHSELNLSSLELGDSALYFCASSSRDRDYEQYFGPGTRLTVT.

The V gene is TRBV6-1, the J gene TRBJ1-1; D possibly corresponds to TRBD1 (5 bases). The CDR3 covers 15 residues. Germline V gene data show CDR1 as MNHNS and CDR2 as SASEGT. V was shortened by 3 bases and J by 2 bases, with 13 bases between the two germline ends. DNA for the CDR3: TGTGCCAGCAGTGATAGCCAGACAGTTAACACTGAAGCTTTCTTT. Translation: CASSDSQTVNTEAFF.

The chain has TRBV6-5 and TRBJ2-7; TRBD1 agrees at 7 bases. CDR1 and CDR2 (germline): MNHEY, SVGAGI. J was trimmed by 0 bases and V by 10 bases; bases with no gene match: 3. The CDR3 is made up of 12 amino acids. The CDR3 reads CATQGNSYEQYF. The CDR3 DNA is TGTGCCACACAGGGGAACTCCTACGAGCAGTACTTC.

This chain joins TRBV7-8 and TRBJ2-3; the D is unclear. Germline V gene lookup returns CDR1 SGHVS and CDR2 FQNEAQ. The CDR3 runs 12 residues. Trimming removed 1 base from V and 6 bases from J, with 5 bases in between. The CDR3 reads CASSLEDDTQYF. In DNA, the CDR3 is TGTGCCAGCAGCTTAGAAGATGATACGCAGTATTTT.

This chain joins TRBV28 and TRBJ1-1, with TRBD1 matching over 12 bases. The junction had 7 bases not matched to a gene; V was cut back by 5 bases and J by 0 bases. The CDR3 contains 17 residues. Germline loops: CDR1 MDHEN, CDR2 SYDVKM. As DNA, the CDR3 is TGTGCCAGCAGTCACGAGGGACAGGGGGCAGTGAACACTGAAGCTTTCTTT. Its translation is CASSHEGQGAVNTEAFF.

This clone came up once. The genes are TRBV6-1 and TRBJ2-1; D is possibly TRBD2 (6 bases). V gave up 8 bases and J gave up 4 bases, with 18 bases separating them. Germline V gene lookup returns CDR1 MNHNS and CDR2 SASEGT. This CDR3 comprises 15 residues. In nucleotides, the CDR3 is TGTGCCAGCTCGCGTCGGGACTCACCGTACAATGAGCAGTTCTTC. Translated, it gives CASSRRDSPYNEQFF.

This clone was found once. V gene TRBV11-3 combines with J gene TRBJ2-2; TRBD1 aligns across 8 bases. Trimming removed 0 bases from V and 6 bases from J; junction bases left unmatched: 9. The germline CDR1 and CDR2 sequences are SGHNT and YENEEA. This CDR3 region has 17 residues. DNA of the CDR3: TGTGCCAGCAGCTTAGAGTCGAGCAGGGGGCTCGCCGGGGAGCTGTTTTTT. Its protein product is CASSLESSRGLAGELFF. Complete variable domain (other parts from reference TRBV11-3 and TRBJ2-2): EAGVVQSPRYKIIEKKQPVAFWCNPISGHNTLYWYLQNLGQGPELLIRYENEEAVDDSQLPKDRFSAERLKGVDSTLKIQPAELGDSAVYLCASSLESSRGLAGELFFGEGSRLTVL.

The chain combines TRBV4-2 with TRBJ2-3; 11 nucleotides agree with TRBD2. The CDR3 is 17 amino acids. The J segment lost 1 base and the V segment lost 5 bases, leaving 8 bases of the junction unmatched. In germline, CDR1 is LGHNA, CDR2 YNFKEQ. The CDR3 loop reads CASSERLAGIGTDTQYF. The CDR3 nucleotides are TGTGCCAGCAGCGAAAGACTAGCGGGAATTGGCACAGATACGCAGTATTTT.

In this sample, this clone turned up a few times. V gene TRBV6-1 combines with J gene TRBJ2-1, with 13 nucleotides matching TRBD2. Per the germline V gene, CDR1 is MNHNS and CDR2 is SASEGT. The V and J ends lost 4 bases and 3 bases, in that order; junction bases with no gene match: 6. This CDR3 is built from 17 residues. The CDR3: CASSAQRLAGGYNEQFF. The CDR3 nucleotides read TGTGCCAGCAGTGCACAGCGACTAGCGGGAGGCTACAATGAGCAGTTCTTC.

The chain links TRBV10-3 to TRBJ1-1, with no clear D. This CDR3 has 13 amino acids. Germline V lookup: CDR1 ENHRY, CDR2 SYGVKD. V gave up 4 bases and J gave up 2 bases, with 8 bases separating them. As DNA, the CDR3 is TGTGCCATCAGTGCCACGCTTAACACTGAAGCTTTCTTT. As protein: CAISATLNTEAFF.

The chain recombines TRBV25-1 with TRBJ1-4, with D possibly matching TRBD1 (5 bases). Trimming took 5 bases from V and 7 from J, leaving 14 bases between them. The germline gives CDR1 MGHDK, CDR2 SYGVNS. The CDR3 sequence is 14 residues long. The CDR3 bases are TGTGCCAGCAGTTATGGGGCTCCGGGTGAAAAACTGTTTTTT. It translates to CASSYGAPGEKLFF.

This clone was seen once. The chain couples TRBV13 to TRBJ2-2; 9 bases match TRBD2. The CDR3 extends over 17 amino acids. V lost 5 bases to trimming and J lost 5 bases; unmatched junction nucleotides: 12. Germline V gene lookup returns CDR1 PRHDT and CDR2 FYEKMQ (reference sequence). The DNA of the CDR3 is TGTGCCAGCAGCCCCTGGGGAGCGGGAGGATTGACCGGGGAGCTGTTTTTT. The encoded protein is CASSPWGAGGLTGELFF. Based on the CDR3 plus reference TRBV13 and TRBJ2-2, the full variable domain is AAGVIQSPRHLIKEKRETATLKCYPIPRHDTVYWYQQGPGQDPQFLISFYEKMQSDKGSIPDRFSAQQFSDYHSELNMSSLELGDSALYFCASSPWGAGGLTGELFFGEGSRLTVL.

The J gene is TRBJ1-2, the V gene TRBV9, with D possibly being TRBD1 (5 bases). The length of the CDR3 is 15 residues. CDR1 and CDR2 from the germline V gene are SGDLS and YYNGEE. V was clipped by 4 bases and J by 2 bases, with 15 bases between them. The CDR3 protein is CASSRGTAGNYGYTF. In nucleotides, the CDR3 is TGTGCCAGCAGCCGAGGGACGGCCGGGAACTATGGCTACACCTTC.

The V gene is TRBV7-8, the J gene TRBJ1-4; unclear D gene. V lost 3 bases and J 3 bases, leaving 14 bases between the germline ends. Germline values: CDR1 SGHVS, CDR2 FQNEAQ. The CDR3 sequence is 16 residues long. The CDR3 spells CASSLWFGTSNEKLFF. CDR3 sequence (DNA): TGTGCCAGCAGCTTGTGGTTTGGAACCTCTAATGAAAAACTGTTTTTT. Supplemented by reference TRBV7-8 and TRBJ1-4, the full variable domain reads GAGVSQSPRYKVAKRGQDVALRCDPISGHVSLFWYQQALGQGPEFLTYFQNEAQLDKSGLPSDRFFAERPEGSVSTLKIQRTQQEDSAVYLCASSLWFGTSNEKLFFGSGTQLSVL.

This rearrangement joins TRBV27 to TRBJ2-5; no definite D call. The J call is doubtful: the DNA matches TRBJ2-7 better. From germline, CDR1 is MNHEY and CDR2 SMNVEV (reference sequence). The CDR3 runs 14 residues. Here the CDR3 reads CASSLAASSYEQYF. CDR3 DNA sequence: TGTGCCAGCAGTCTCGCGGCCAGCTCCTACGAGCAGTACTTC.

The J gene is TRBJ2-1, the V gene TRBV4-3, with 8 bases identical to TRBD2. The ends lost 0 bases at V and 7 bases at J; junction bases unmatched: 11. Germline loops: CDR1 LGHNA, CDR2 YSLEER. The CDR3 contains 17 residues. The CDR3 sequence is CASSQELAGLWRNEQFF. The CDR3 DNA sequence: TGCGCCAGCAGCCAAGAGCTAGCGGGCCTATGGAGGAATGAGCAGTTCTTC.

This chain links TRBV7-2 with TRBJ2-7, with 8 bases that match TRBD2. Germline CDR1 reads SGHTA; CDR2 reads FQGNSA. Trimming cost V 1 base and J 7 bases; bases outside gene matches: 15. The CDR3 totals 17 residues. The CDR3 loop is CASSLGSVREAPREQYF. The CDR3 DNA is TGTGCCAGCAGCTTAGGTTCGGTGCGGGAGGCCCCTCGAGAGCAGTACTTC.

This clone has just one count. V usage is TRBV15 and J usage is TRBJ2-5; perhaps TRBD1 as D (5 bases). CDR3 size: 16 residues. The V gene lost 1 base and the J gene lost 5 bases, with 17 bases spanning the gap. Germline assignment: CDR1 LNHNV and CDR2 YYDKDF (reference sequence). The chain's CDR3 is CATSRALIGAWETQYF. The CDR3 bases are TGTGCCACCAGCAGAGCCCTTATAGGGGCGTGGGAGACCCAGTACTTC. Variable domain in full (rest from reference TRBV15 and TRBJ2-5): DAMVIQNPRYQVTQFGKPVTLSCSQTLNHNVMYWYQQKSSQAPKLLFHYYDKDFNNEADTPDNFQSRRPNTSFCFLDIRSPGLGDTAMYLCATSRALIGAWETQYFGPGTRLLVL.

The V gene is TRBV4-3, the J gene TRBJ2-1; 10 nucleotides line up with TRBD2. The CDR3 contains 18 residues. Looked up from germline, CDR1 is LGHNA and CDR2 is YSLEER. The trim removed 9 bases at V and 0 bases at J, leaving 14 bases unmatched. CDR3 region: CASSVSGRPTRSYNEQFF. CDR3 bases: TGCGCCAGTAGCGTTAGCGGGAGGCCCACCCGCTCCTACAATGAGCAGTTCTTC.